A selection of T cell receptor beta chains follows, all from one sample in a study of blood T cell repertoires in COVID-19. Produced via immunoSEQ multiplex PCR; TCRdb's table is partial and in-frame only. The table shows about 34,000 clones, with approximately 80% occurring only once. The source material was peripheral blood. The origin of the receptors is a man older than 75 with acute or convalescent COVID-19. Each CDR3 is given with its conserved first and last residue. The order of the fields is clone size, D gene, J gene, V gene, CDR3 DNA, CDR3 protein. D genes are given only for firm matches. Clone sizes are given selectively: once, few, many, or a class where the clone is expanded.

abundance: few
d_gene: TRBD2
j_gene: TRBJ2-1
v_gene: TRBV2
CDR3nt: TGTGCCAGCAGTATGGGACTAGCGGGTTACAATGAGCAGTTCTTC
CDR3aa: CASSMGLAGYNEQFF

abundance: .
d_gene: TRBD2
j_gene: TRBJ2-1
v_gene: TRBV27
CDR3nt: TGTGCCAGCAGTTCCCTTCTGACTAGCGGTAACAATGAGCAGTTCTTC
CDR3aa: CASSSLLTSGNNEQFF

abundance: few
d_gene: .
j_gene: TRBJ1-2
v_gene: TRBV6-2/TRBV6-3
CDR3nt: TGTGCCAGCAGTTACTCACGCGGGAACGGTGGCTACACCTTC
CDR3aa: CASSYSRGNGGYTF

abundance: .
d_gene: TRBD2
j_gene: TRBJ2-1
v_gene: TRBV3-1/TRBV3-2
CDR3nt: TGTGCCAGCAGCCTAGTACTAGCGCCCACCTACAATGAGCAGTTCTTC
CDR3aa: CASSLVLAPTYNEQFF

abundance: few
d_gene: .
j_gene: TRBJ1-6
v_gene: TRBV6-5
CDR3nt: TGTGCCAGCACGCTGGGGGGGCAGCGTAATTCACCCCTCCACTTT
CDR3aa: CASTLGGQRNSPLHF

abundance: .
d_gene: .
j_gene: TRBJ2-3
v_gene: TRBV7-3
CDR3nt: TGTGCCAGCAGCCAGACCAGCGCCTCCACAGATACGCAGTATTTT
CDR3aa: CASSQTSASTDTQYF

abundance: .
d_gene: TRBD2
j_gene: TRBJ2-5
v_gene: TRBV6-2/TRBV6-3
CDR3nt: TGTGCCAGCAGTTACTCCCGGGACCCCGGGAGGGAGACCCAGTACTTC
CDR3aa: CASSYSRDPGRETQYF

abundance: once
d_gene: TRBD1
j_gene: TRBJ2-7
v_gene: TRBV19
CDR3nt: TGTGCCAGTAGCTCGTGGACAGGTTTCTCCTACGAGCAGTACTTC
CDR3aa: CASSSWTGFSYEQYF

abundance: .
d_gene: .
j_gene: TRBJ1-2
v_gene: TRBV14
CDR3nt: TGTGCCAGCAGCCAAGCACGAGTCACAGATAATACTAACTATGGCTACACCTTC
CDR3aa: CASSQARVTDNTNYGYTF

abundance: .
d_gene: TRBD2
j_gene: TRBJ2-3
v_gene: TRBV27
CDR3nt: TGTGCCAGCAGTTTAAAGCCGACTAGCGGGGCAGATACGCAGTATTTT
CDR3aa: CASSLKPTSGADTQYF

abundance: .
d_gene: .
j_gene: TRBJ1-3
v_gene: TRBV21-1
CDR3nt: TGTGCCAGCAGAACCCGGGAAAGGGGCCTACCAGGGGCCTTTGCAAACACCATATATTTT
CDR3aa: CASRTRERGLPGAFANTIYF

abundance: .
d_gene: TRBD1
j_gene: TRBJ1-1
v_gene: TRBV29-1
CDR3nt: TGCAGCGTCGGGACAGGGGTGGAAGCTTTCTTT
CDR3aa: CSVGTGVEAFF

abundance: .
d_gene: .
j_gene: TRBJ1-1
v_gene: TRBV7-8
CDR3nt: TGTGCCAGCAGCTCTCCTAGTCTCACTGAAGCTTTCTTT
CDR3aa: CASSSPSLTEAFF

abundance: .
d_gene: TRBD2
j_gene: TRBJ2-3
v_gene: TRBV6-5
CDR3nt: TGTGCCAGCAGACTTAGCGGGTGGACAGATACGCAGTATTTT
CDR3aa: CASRLSGWTDTQYF

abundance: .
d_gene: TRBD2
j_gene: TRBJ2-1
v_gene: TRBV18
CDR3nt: TGTGCCAGCTCACCGGGAGGGGCCTCCTACAATGAGCAGTTCTTC
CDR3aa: CASSPGGASYNEQFF